Each of the 30 T cell receptor beta chains below was sequenced from the same sample in a study of OX40 agonist ivuxolimab in advanced cancers. Method: immunoSEQ multiplex PCR; TCRdb's copy keeps in-frame clones and lacks some. The sample has 80,000 or so clones, about 92% seen once; the top ten hold roughly 0.2%. The sequencing used CD4+ or CD8+ T cells sorted from blood, collected in a trial of the OX40 agonist ivuxolimab. Receptor source: an adult with an advanced solid tumor such as melanoma, head and neck, liver or kidney cancer.

V is TRBV5-4 and J is TRBJ2-7; TRBD2 matches at 7 bases. The CDR3 runs 15 residues. J was trimmed by 3 bases and V by 0 bases; bases with no gene match: 6. The germline CDR1 and CDR2 sequences are SGHNT and YYREEE (reference sequence). DNA of the CDR3: TGTGCCAGCAGCTTGGGGAGCAGCGGGGTCTACGAGCAGTACTTC. Amino acids: CASSLGSSGVYEQYF.

The rearrangement uses TRBV6-6 and TRBJ2-7; 12 bases align to TRBD1. The CDR3 length is 16 residues. V dropped 6 bases and J dropped 4; count of bases not matched to a gene: 10. CDR1 is MNHNY and CDR2 is SVGAGI in the germline V gene (reference sequence). For the CDR3, the DNA is TGTGCCAGCAGACCCGGGACAGGGGGCACTATATACGAGCAGTACTTC. This translates into CASRPGTGGTIYEQYF.

The chain uses TRBV9 and TRBJ1-2; no clear D gene. CDR1 SGDLS and CDR2 YYNGEE come from the germline V gene. Trimming pared 3 bases from V and 5 bases from J, leaving 23 bases between. This CDR3 has 17 residues. In nucleotides, the CDR3 is TGTGCCAGCAGCGACGGGGTGGACGGAATTTTCCCTTATGGCTACACCTTC. Protein product: CASSDGVDGIFPYGYTF. The full variable domain, in which reference TRBV9 and TRBJ1-2 provide the parts outside the CDR3, is DSGVTQTPKHLITATGQRVTLRCSPRSGDLSVYWYQQSLDQGLQFLIQYYNGEERAKGNILERFSAQQFPDLHSELNLSSLELGDSALYFCASSDGVDGIFPYGYTFGSGTRLTVV.

This rearrangement joins TRBV6-1 to TRBJ1-4; 7 nucleotides agree with TRBD1. Germline V gene data show CDR1 as MNHNS and CDR2 as SASEGT. Losses at the gene ends were 5 bases for V and 7 bases for J; bases not matched to a gene: 10. This CDR3 comprises 15 residues. The CDR3, as DNA: TGTGCCAGCAGTTGGCAGGGGGTTGGTGTTGAAAAACTGTTTTTT. This codes for CASSWQGVGVEKLFF.

V and J are TRBV2 and TRBJ2-1, with D perhaps matching TRBD1 or TRBD2 (5 bases each). The germline V gene has CDR1 SNHLY and CDR2 FYNNEI. The CDR3 extends over 9 amino acids. V was trimmed by 6 bases and J by 15 bases, leaving 9 bases between them. CDR3 DNA sequence: TGTGCCAGCAGGGGACCACTGTTCTTC. It codes for CASRGPLFF.

The genes are TRBV19 and TRBJ1-1; the D gene is possibly TRBD1 (5 bases). The CDR3 loop spans 15 amino acids. The V end was cut by 8 bases, the J end by 0 bases, with 16 bases between. Germline V gives CDR1 LNHDA, CDR2 SQIVND (reference sequence). The CDR3 spells CASLDGTLMNTEAFF. The CDR3, as DNA: TGTGCCAGTCTAGACGGGACGTTAATGAACACTGAAGCTTTCTTT.

The chain carries TRBV6-5 and TRBJ2-1; TRBD1 or TRBD2 may be the D gene (5 bases each). Trimming took off 7 bases at V and 6 bases at J, with 7 bases between the two ends. This CDR3 has 11 residues. In germline, CDR1 is MNHEY, CDR2 SVGAGI. The CDR3: CASTGGNEQFF. In DNA form, the CDR3 reads TGTGCCAGCACTGGGGGCAATGAGCAGTTCTTC.

The chain recombines TRBV9 with TRBJ2-1; 9 positions agree with TRBD2. There are 15 residues in the CDR3. V shed 4 bases and J 3 bases; nucleotides not matched to a gene: 5. Germline V CDR1 and CDR2: SGDLS, YYNGEE. The CDR3 nucleotides read TGTGCCAGCAGCCTTCCAGCGGGAGGCTACAATGAGCAGTTCTTC. It is translated as CASSLPAGGYNEQFF.

J is TRBJ2-1 and V is TRBV20-1; possible D gene TRBD1, 5 bases. Trimming took off 3 bases at V and 13 bases at J, with 10 bases between the two ends. Germline V gives CDR1 DFQATT, CDR2 SNEGSKA (reference sequence). The CDR3 sequence is 10 residues long. The CDR3 loop is CSASRDFQFF. The CDR3 bases are TGCAGTGCTAGCAGGGATTTTCAGTTCTTC.

V and J are TRBV10-1 and TRBJ2-1; D ambiguous. V was shortened by 1 base and J by 7 bases, with 5 bases between the two germline ends. Germline-derived CDR1 and CDR2 are WNHNN and SYGVQD (reference sequence). The CDR3 sequence is 12 residues long. CDR3 DNA sequence: TGCGCCAGCAGTGAGTTTAGTAATGAGCAGTTCTTC. Translated, it gives CASSEFSNEQFF.

V usage is TRBV19 and J usage is TRBJ2-7, with D maybe TRBD2 (5 bases). Looked up from germline, CDR1 is LNHDA and CDR2 is SQIVND (reference sequence). This CDR3 contains 16 residues. Trimming pared 1 base from V and 2 bases from J, leaving 15 bases between. The CDR3 protein is CASSIGRSQRTYEQYF. DNA for the CDR3: TGTGCCAGTAGTATAGGTCGAAGCCAGCGGACCTACGAGCAGTACTTC.

The chain links TRBV5-4 to TRBJ1-6; no reliable D call. CDR3 length: 12 amino acids. V gave up 4 bases and J gave up 10 bases, with 9 bases separating them. In germline, CDR1 is SGHNT, CDR2 YYREEE (reference sequence). CDR3 residues: CASSLPMSPLHF. The DNA of the CDR3 is TGTGCCAGCAGCCTTCCTATGTCACCCCTCCACTTT.

The V and J genes are TRBV6-5 and TRBJ1-1; unclear D gene. Trimming stripped 0 bases from V and 7 bases from J, with 12 bases between. The germline V gene encodes CDR1 MNHEY and CDR2 SVGAGI. This CDR3 spans 14 amino acids. In DNA form, the CDR3 reads TGTGCCAGCAGTTACTCGGAGGCAGGTCTTGAAGCTTTCTTT. Translated, it gives CASSYSEAGLEAFF.

V usage is TRBV4-2 and J usage is TRBJ2-7; no firm D call. Germline values: CDR1 LGHNA, CDR2 YNFKEQ. This CDR3 contains 13 residues. Trimming stripped 0 bases from V and 4 bases from J, with 7 bases between. CDR3 region: CASSQDLRYEQYF. The CDR3 DNA sequence: TGTGCCAGCAGCCAAGATCTAAGGTACGAGCAGTACTTC.

This chain uses TRBV27 with TRBJ2-7, with 8 nucleotides matching TRBD2. J gave up 5 bases and V 4 bases, and 4 bases lay outside the gene matches. The germline V gene has CDR1 MNHEY and CDR2 SMNVEV (reference sequence). The CDR3 is 13 residues long. CDR3 in DNA: TGTGCCAGCAGTTCCTTTAGCGGGAACGAGCAGTACTTC. Translating it yields CASSSFSGNEQYF.

The chain carries TRBV7-9 and TRBJ2-2; a possible D gene is TRBD1 (6 bases). Germline V gives CDR1 SEHNR, CDR2 FQNEAQ (reference sequence). CDR3 length: 15 amino acids. V was shortened by 5 bases and J by 1 base, with 11 bases between the two germline ends. DNA of the CDR3: TGTGCCAGCAGCAACGACAGGAGGAACACCGGGGAGCTGTTTTTT. It yields the protein CASSNDRRNTGELFF. Full variable domain (outside the CDR3, taken from reference TRBV7-9 and TRBJ2-2): DTGVSQNPRHKITKRGQNVTFRCDPISEHNRLYWYRQTLGQGPEFLTYFQNEAQLEKSRLLSDRFSAERPKGSFSTLEIQRTEQGDSAMYLCASSNDRRNTGELFFGEGSRLTVL.

V and J are TRBV6-4 and TRBJ2-6, with TRBD1 identical over 12 bases. The V gene's germline CDR1 is MRHNA and CDR2 SNTAGT. The CDR3 runs to 20 residues. The V and J ends lost 2 bases and 2 bases, in that order; junction bases with no gene match: 10. This CDR3 reads CASSDAPPGQGAPGANVLTF. The CDR3 DNA sequence: TGTGCCAGCAGTGACGCCCCCCCGGGACAGGGGGCCCCTGGGGCCAACGTCCTGACTTTC.

This clone was counted once. The J gene is TRBJ2-7, the V gene TRBV30, with a weak D call TRBD2 (7 bases). Trimming cost V 0 bases and J 6 bases, with 15 bases left between them. Germline values: CDR1 GTSNPN, CDR2 SVGIG (reference sequence). The CDR3 contains 14 residues. The CDR3 DNA is TGTGCCTGGAGTGTTGACGGGGGGCCTTCCGAGCAGTACTTC. This translates into CAWSVDGGPSEQYF.

V and J are TRBV7-3 and TRBJ2-1, with D maybe TRBD2 (6 bases). The CDR3 loop spans 15 amino acids. V was clipped by 1 base and J by 1 base, with 8 bases between them. Looked up from germline, CDR1 is SGHTA and CDR2 is FQGTGA. DNA of the CDR3: TGTGCCAGCAGCTTAAGCGGGGCATCCTACAATGAGCAGTTCTTC. This encodes CASSLSGASYNEQFF. Supplemented by reference TRBV7-3 and TRBJ2-1, the full variable domain reads GAGVSQTPSNKVTEKGKYVELRCDPISGHTALYWYRQSLGQGPEFLIYFQGTGAADDSGLPNDRFFAVRPEGSVSTLKIQRTERGDSAVYLCASSLSGASYNEQFFGPGTRLTVL.

The chain employs TRBV5-4 and TRBJ2-5; TRBD1 matches at 9 bases. CDR1 SGHNT and CDR2 YYREEE come from the germline V gene (reference sequence). There are 14 residues in the CDR3. V gave up 4 bases and J gave up 5 bases; unmatched junction bases: 6. The CDR3 bases are TGTGCCAGCAGCCCCGGACAGGGGCGCGAGACCCAGTACTTC. It is translated as CASSPGQGRETQYF.

This clone was seen once. The chain joins TRBV5-1 to TRBJ1-2, with D possibly matching TRBD1 (6 bases). The length of the CDR3 is 13 residues. The V and J ends lost 3 bases and 4 bases respectively, with 10 bases between them. Germline values: CDR1 SGHRS, CDR2 YFSETQ. The CDR3 nucleotides read TGCGCCAGCAGCTCCGGACAGCTCTATGGCTACACCTTC. This sequence encodes CASSSGQLYGYTF.

This chain connects TRBV27 to TRBJ2-7; no clear D gene. The CDR3 is made up of 13 amino acids. Per germline, CDR1 MNHEY and CDR2 SMNVEV (reference sequence). The germline V and J ends were trimmed by 5 bases and 1 base, with 9 bases remaining between them. This chain's CDR3 is CASSTFKSYEQYF. CDR3 DNA: TGTGCCAGCAGTACTTTCAAGTCCTACGAGCAGTACTTC.

To note about this clone: This same CDR3 is encoded by further DNA sequences in the sample. The chain recombines TRBV29-1 with TRBJ1-2, with D possibly being TRBD1 (6 bases). Germline-derived CDR1 and CDR2 are SQVTM and ANQGSEA. This CDR3 comprises 11 residues. V was shortened by 4 bases and J by 4 bases, with 7 bases between the two germline ends. This CDR3 reads CSVGQVYGYTF. The DNA for the CDR3 is TGCAGCGTTGGACAGGTCTATGGCTACACCTTC.

The chain has TRBV14 and TRBJ2-7; D is unresolved. The CDR3 length is 13 residues. V gave up 1 base and J gave up 6 bases, with 10 bases separating them. The germline V gene has CDR1 SGHDN and CDR2 FVKESK. CDR3 sequence: CASSQVISGEQYF. The CDR3 DNA sequence: TGTGCCAGCAGCCAAGTAATCTCCGGCGAGCAGTACTTC.

The V and J genes are TRBV5-1 and TRBJ2-3, with 7 bases matching TRBD1. Trimming took 3 bases from V and 6 from J; bases not matched to a gene: 10. This CDR3 is built from 15 residues. Per germline, CDR1 SGHRS and CDR2 YFSETQ. The CDR3 region has the DNA TGCGCCAGCAGCTCAGGGGGTGCAGGGTTGGATACGCAGTATTTT. Residues: CASSSGGAGLDTQYF.

The chain carries TRBV4-2 and TRBJ2-5; 7 bases align to TRBD2. The DNA end is a closer match to TRBJ2-7, so the J assignment may be wrong. Germline-derived CDR1 and CDR2 are LGHNA and YNFKEQ. The CDR3 sequence is 16 residues long. The CDR3, as DNA: TGTGCCAGCAGCCCTCAGCCTAGCGGAAGCTCCTACGAGCAGTACTTC. Amino acid sequence: CASSPQPSGSSYEQYF.

The chain recombines TRBV6-1 with TRBJ1-2; D perhaps matches TRBD1 (5 bases). CDR3 size: 15 residues. Germline loops: CDR1 MNHNS, CDR2 SASEGT. Between the trimmed V and J ends, which lost 5 bases and 1 base, there was a span of 14 bases. CDR3: CASSPEGVDNYGYTF. The DNA for the CDR3 is TGTGCCAGCAGTCCGGAAGGGGTAGATAACTATGGCTACACCTTC.

The chain recombines TRBV11-2 with TRBJ2-3; D perhaps matches TRBD2 (5 bases). The CDR3 has 15 residues. V was shortened by 5 bases and J by 6 bases, with 18 bases between the two germline ends. CDR1 is SGHAT and CDR2 is FQNNGV in the germline V gene. Here the CDR3 DNA reads TGTGCCAGCAGCCCCCACCGCCGGTTAGCGGATACGCAGTATTTT. It encodes CASSPHRRLADTQYF.

In its sample, this clone was seen once. The chain recombines TRBV28 with TRBJ2-1, with TRBD1 matching over 7 bases. The CDR3 loop spans 13 amino acids. The V and J ends lost 6 bases and 9 bases, in that order; junction bases with no gene match: 8. Germline values: CDR1 MDHEN, CDR2 SYDVKM. The CDR3 spells CASRTTGVGEQFF. DNA for the CDR3: TGTGCCAGCAGGACCACAGGGGTCGGTGAGCAGTTCTTC.

The genes are TRBV7-9 and TRBJ2-7; 10 bases map to TRBD1. Germline CDR1 is SEHNR and CDR2 is FQNEAQ (reference sequence). The CDR3 contains 16 residues. V gave up 4 bases and J gave up 4 bases; unmatched junction bases: 10. CDR3 sequence (DNA): TGTGCCAGCAGCTCAGTCGGCCGGGACAGGGGTTACGAGCAGTACTTC. Translated: CASSSVGRDRGYEQYF.